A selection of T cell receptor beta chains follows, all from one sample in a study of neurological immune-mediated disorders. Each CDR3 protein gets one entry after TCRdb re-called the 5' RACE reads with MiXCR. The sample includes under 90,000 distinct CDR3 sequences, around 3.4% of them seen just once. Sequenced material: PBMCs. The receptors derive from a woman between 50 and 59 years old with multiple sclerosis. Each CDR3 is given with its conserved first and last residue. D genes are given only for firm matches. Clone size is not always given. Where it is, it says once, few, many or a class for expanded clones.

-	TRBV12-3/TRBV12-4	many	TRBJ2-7	CASSLYYEQYF	TGTGCCAGCAGTTTGTACTACGAGCAGTACTTC
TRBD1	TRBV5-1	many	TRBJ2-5	CASSFTGEETQYF	TGCGCCAGCAGCTTTACAGGGGAAGAGACCCAGTACTTC
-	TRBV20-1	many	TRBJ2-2	CSARENYGGELFF	TGCAGTGCTAGAGAGAATTATGGCGGGGAGCTGTTTTTT
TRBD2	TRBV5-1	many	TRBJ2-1	CASRGGSGYNEQFF	TGCGCCAGCAGGGGGGGGTCAGGATACAATGAGCAGTTCTTC
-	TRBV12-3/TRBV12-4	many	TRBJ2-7	CASQGSYEQYF	TGTGCCAGCCAGGGTTCTTACGAGCAGTACTTC
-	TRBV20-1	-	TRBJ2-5	CSARDLRQVQETQYF	TGCAGTGCTAGAGATCTTCGGCAGGTCCAAGAGACCCAGTACTTC
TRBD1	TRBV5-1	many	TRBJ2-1	CASSSDGDSYNEQFF	TGCGCCAGCAGCTCGGATGGGGACAGCTACAATGAGCAGTTCTTC
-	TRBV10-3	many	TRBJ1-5	CAISGTVSNQPQHF	TGTGCCATCAGTGGGACAGTTAGCAATCAGCCCCAGCATTTT
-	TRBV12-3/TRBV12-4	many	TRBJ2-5	CASSFSRETQYF	TGTGCCAGCAGTTTTTCGAGGGAGACCCAGTACTTC
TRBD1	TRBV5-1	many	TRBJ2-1	CASSETGGYNEQFF	TGCGCCAGCAGCGAGACAGGGGGTTACAATGAGCAGTTCTTC
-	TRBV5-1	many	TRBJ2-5	CASSLGRASGETQYF	TGCGCCAGCAGCTTGGGACGGGCATCAGGAGAGACCCAGTACTTC
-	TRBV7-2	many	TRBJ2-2	CASSLGQAIAGELFF	TGTGCCAGCAGCTTAGGACAGGCTATTGCCGGGGAGCTGTTTTTT
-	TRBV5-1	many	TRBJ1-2	CASSLIPGGDGYTF	TGCGCCAGCAGCTTGATTCCGGGGGGGGACGGCTACACCTTC
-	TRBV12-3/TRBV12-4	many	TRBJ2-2	CASSQRNTGELFF	TGTGCCAGCAGCCAAAGGAACACCGGGGAGCTGTTTTTT
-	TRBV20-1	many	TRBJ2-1	CSARPDYNEQFF	TGCAGTGCTAGGCCGGATTACAATGAGCAGTTCTTC
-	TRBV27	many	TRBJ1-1	CASSLRSGTTEAFF	TGTGCCAGCAGTTTAAGATCGGGAACCACTGAAGCTTTCTTT
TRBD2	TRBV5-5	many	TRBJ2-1	CASSKGLAPLNEQFF	TGTGCCAGCAGCAAGGGACTAGCGCCCCTCAATGAGCAGTTCTTC
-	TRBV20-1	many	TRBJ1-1	CSATDGMNTEAFF	TGCAGTGCGACAGACGGTATGAACACTGAAGCTTTCTTT
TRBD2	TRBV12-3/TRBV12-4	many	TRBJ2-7	CASSTLPRLAGGRSRNYEQYF	TGTGCCAGCAGTACTCTACCCCGCCTAGCGGGGGGGAGGTCTAGGAACTACGAGCAGTACTTC
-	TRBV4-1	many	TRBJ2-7	CASSQAGLSYEQYF	TGCGCCAGCAGCCAGGCGGGACTGAGCTACGAGCAGTACTTC
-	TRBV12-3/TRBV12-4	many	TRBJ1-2	CASSTGDYGYTF	TGTGCCAGCAGTACAGGTGACTATGGCTACACCTTC
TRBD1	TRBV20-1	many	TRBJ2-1	CSARDYTGAYGEQFF	TGCAGTGCTAGAGATTACACAGGGGCGTACGGGGAGCAGTTCTTC
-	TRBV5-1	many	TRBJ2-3	CASSPGRASDTQYF	TGCGCCAGCAGCCCAGGCCGGGCTTCAGATACGCAGTATTTT
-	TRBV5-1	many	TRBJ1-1	CASRLGGMNGVAEAFF	TGCGCCAGCAGATTGGGTGGCATGAACGGGGTGGCTGAAGCTTTCTTT
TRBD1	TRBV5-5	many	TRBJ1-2	CASSLGQGAYTYGYTF	TGTGCCAGCAGCCTGGGACAGGGGGCGTATACGTATGGCTACACCTTC
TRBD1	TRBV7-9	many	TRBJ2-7	CASSGDSSYEQYF	TGTGCCAGCAGCGGGGACAGCTCCTACGAGCAGTACTTC
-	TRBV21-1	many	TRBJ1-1	CASSARRGIASEAFF	TGTGCCAGCAGCGCTCGAAGGGGGATCGCCAGTGAAGCTTTCTTT